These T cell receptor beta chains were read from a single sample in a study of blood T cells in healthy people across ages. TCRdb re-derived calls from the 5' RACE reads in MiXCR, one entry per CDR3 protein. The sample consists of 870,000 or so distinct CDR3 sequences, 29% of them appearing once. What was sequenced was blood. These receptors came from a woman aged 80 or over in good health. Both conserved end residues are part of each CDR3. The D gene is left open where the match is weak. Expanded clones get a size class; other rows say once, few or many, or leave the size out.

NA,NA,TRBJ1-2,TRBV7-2,CASSSKQGQISYGYTF,TGTGCCAGCAGCTCAAAGCAGGGCCAGATTAGCTATGGCTACACCTTC
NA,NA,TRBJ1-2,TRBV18,CASSPGEAYGYTF,TGTGCCAGCTCCCCAGGGGAGGCCTATGGCTACACCTTC
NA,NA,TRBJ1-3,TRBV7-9,CASSDARRPFSGNTIYF,TGTGCCAGCAGCGACGCTAGAAGACCCTTCTCTGGAAACACCATATATTTT
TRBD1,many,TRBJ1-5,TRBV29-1,CSVDVTASGQGGHQPQHF,TGCAGCGTTGACGTAACTGCTTCGGGACAGGGGGGACATCAGCCCCAGCATTTT
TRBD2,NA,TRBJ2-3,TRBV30,CAWTIGRTSGPSSTDTQYF,TGTGCCTGGACCATAGGCCGGACTAGCGGTCCTTCTAGCACAGATACGCAGTATTTT
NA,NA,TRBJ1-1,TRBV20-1,CSARYQGRYSTEAFF,TGCAGTGCTAGATACCAGGGACGGTATAGCACTGAAGCTTTCTTT
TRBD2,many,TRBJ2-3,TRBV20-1,CSAQSPLAGSTDTQYF,TGCAGTGCTCAGAGTCCCCTAGCGGGTAGCACAGATACGCAGTATTTT
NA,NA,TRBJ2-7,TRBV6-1,CASSEAGTKLYEQYF,TGTGCCAGCAGTGAAGCCGGGACGAAACTCTACGAGCAGTACTTC
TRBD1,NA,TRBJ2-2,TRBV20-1,CSARRSGTGGTGELFF,TGCAGTGCCCGAAGATCCGGGACAGGGGGCACCGGGGAGCTGTTTTTT
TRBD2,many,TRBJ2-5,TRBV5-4,CASSLTGGLWETQYF,TGTGCCAGCAGCTTGACGGGGGGGCTTTGGGAGACCCAGTACTTC
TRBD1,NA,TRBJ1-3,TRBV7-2,CASRLTGGAPSGNTIYF,TGTGCCAGCAGGCTGACAGGGGGCGCCCCCTCTGGAAACACCATATATTTT
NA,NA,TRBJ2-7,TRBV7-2,CASSQGDTGSYEQYF,TGTGCCAGCAGCCAAGGGGACACGGGGAGTTACGAGCAGTACTTC
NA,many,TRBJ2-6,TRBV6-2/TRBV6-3,CASSYGGASSGANVLTF,TGTGCCAGCAGTTATGGGGGCGCAAGTTCTGGGGCCAACGTCCTGACTTTC
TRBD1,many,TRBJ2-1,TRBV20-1,CSARWDRGIGEQFF,TGCAGTGCTAGGTGGGACAGGGGGATAGGTGAGCAGTTCTTC
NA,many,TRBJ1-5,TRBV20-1,CSAEGTISATQPQHF,TGCAGTGCGGAGGGGACAATCAGCGCGACTCAGCCCCAGCATTTT
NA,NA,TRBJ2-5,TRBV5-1,CASSLRQTQETQYF,TGCGCCAGCAGCTTGAGGCAGACCCAAGAGACCCAGTACTTC
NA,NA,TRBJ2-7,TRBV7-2,CASSFTTGYYEQYF,TGTGCCAGCAGCTTCACTACCGGGTACTACGAGCAGTACTTC
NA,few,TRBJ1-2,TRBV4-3,CASSQENRARYGYTF,TGCGCCAGCAGCCAAGAGAACAGGGCCCGATATGGCTACACCTTC
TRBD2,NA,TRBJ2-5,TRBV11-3,CASSTGLAGQGTQYF,TGTGCCAGCAGCACAGGACTAGCGGGGCAAGGGACCCAGTACTTC
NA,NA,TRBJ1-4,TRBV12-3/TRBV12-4,CASSLGQGPRKLFF,TGTGCCAGCAGTTTAGGGCAGGGTCCACGAAAACTGTTTTTT
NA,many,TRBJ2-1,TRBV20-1,CSASFQYNEQFF,TGCAGTGCTAGCTTCCAGTACAATGAGCAGTTCTTC
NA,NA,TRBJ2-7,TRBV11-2,CASSPIGRQRGSSYEQYF,TGTGCCAGCAGCCCCATAGGTCGCCAGCGAGGGAGCTCCTACGAGCAGTACTTC
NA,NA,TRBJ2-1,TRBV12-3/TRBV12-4,CASRDPNNEQFF,TGTGCCAGCAGGGACCCCAACAATGAGCAGTTCTTC
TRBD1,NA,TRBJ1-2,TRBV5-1,CASSAGQAYGYTF,TGCGCCAGCAGTGCTGGACAGGCTTATGGCTACACCTTC
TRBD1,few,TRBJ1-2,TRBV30,CAWSPPSGGIGYTF,TGTGCCTGGAGCCCGCCTTCAGGGGGCATTGGCTACACCTTC